The 22 T cell receptor beta chains below all came from one sample that was sequenced in a study of blood T cell repertoires in COVID-19. TCRdb's table, derived via immunoSEQ multiplex PCR, lists solely in-frame clones and lacks some. The profile shows just over 250,000 clones, about 89% of them singletons. Sequencing input: peripheral blood. The receptor set was obtained from a man in his forties who had recovered from COVID-19.

The genes are TRBV6-5 and TRBJ2-1; D is unresolved. CDR3 length equals 14 residues. Trimming took off 0 bases at V and 2 bases at J, with 5 bases between the two ends. Per the germline V gene, CDR1 is MNHEY and CDR2 is SVGAGI. The CDR3 sequence: CASSYSYTYNEQFF. The CDR3 DNA reads as TGTGCCAGCAGTTACTCATACACCTACAATGAGCAGTTCTTC.

The chain joins TRBV6-5 to TRBJ1-2; TRBD1 aligns across 7 bases. In germline, CDR1 is MNHEY, CDR2 SVGAGI. The junction had 15 bases not matched to a gene; V was cut back by 8 bases and J by 9 bases. The CDR3 has 14 amino acids. CDR3 amino acids: CASSRRGQPTSYTF. The CDR3, as DNA: TGTGCCAGCTCCAGAAGGGGACAGCCAACGAGCTACACCTTC.

The CDR3 loop is CSVPGGYGYTF. The CDR3 bases are TGCAGCGTCCCCGGGGGTTATGGCTACACCTTC. The chain combines TRBV29-1 with TRBJ1-2; tentatively, D is TRBD1 (5 bases). Trimming stripped 6 bases from V and 5 bases from J, with 10 bases between. The CDR3 loop spans 11 amino acids. Looked up from germline, CDR1 is SQVTM and CDR2 is ANQGSEA.

The chain has TRBV5-1 and TRBJ1-6; possibly TRBD1 for D (6 bases). This CDR3 has 14 amino acids. The germline V gene encodes CDR1 SGHRS and CDR2 YFSETQ. Trimming left V 2 bases short and J 5 bases short, with 8 bases between. The CDR3 DNA follows: TGCGCCAGCAGCTTCCGGGACAATAATTCACCCCTCCACTTT. As protein: CASSFRDNNSPLHF.

For the CDR3, the DNA is TGTGCCAGTAGTATATTTAGCGGGGGTAACTCAGATACGCAGTATTTT. This sequence encodes CASSIFSGGNSDTQYF. The J gene is TRBJ2-3, the V gene TRBV19; 9 nucleotides align to TRBD2. Trimming at V came to 2 bases and at J to 4 bases, leaving 7 bases not matched to a gene. CDR1 and CDR2 (germline): LNHDA, SQIVND (reference sequence). This CDR3 spans 16 amino acids.

V usage is TRBV29-1 and J usage is TRBJ2-2; D might be TRBD2 (7 bases). V lost 7 bases and J lost 2, with 17 bases in between. Per the germline V gene, CDR1 is SQVTM and CDR2 is ANQGSEA. CDR3 size: 15 residues. CDR3 sequence reads: CSAVGGALNTGELFF. The CDR3 DNA sequence: TGCAGCGCCGTAGGGGGGGCCCTAAACACCGGGGAGCTGTTTTTT.

The rearrangement joins TRBV5-6 to TRBJ2-7; tentative D call: TRBD1 (5 bases). Looked up from germline, CDR1 is SGHDT and CDR2 is YYEEEE. The CDR3 runs 14 residues. V dropped 0 bases and J dropped 3 bases, with 10 bases sitting between them. CDR3 bases: TGTGCCAGCAGCTTGGTACAGGTTGACTACGAGCAGTACTTC. Translated, it gives CASSLVQVDYEQYF. Complete variable domain (other parts from reference TRBV5-6 and TRBJ2-7): DAGVTQSPTHLIKTRGQQVTLRCSPKSGHDTVSWYQQALGQGPQFIFQYYEEEERQRGNFPDRFSGHQFPNYSSELNVNALLLGDSALYLCASSLVQVDYEQYFGPGTRLTVT.

V gene TRBV5-6 combines with J gene TRBJ2-1; D unresolved. The CDR3 is 14 residues long. Germline values: CDR1 SGHDT, CDR2 YYEEEE. Trimming cost V 3 bases and J 8 bases, with 15 bases left between them. The CDR3 protein is CASSSLTTVYEQFF. The CDR3 coding sequence is TGTGCCAGCAGCTCTCTAACAACAGTCTATGAGCAGTTCTTC.

The chain joins TRBV7-8 to TRBJ2-3, with TRBD2 matching over 8 bases. The V and J ends lost 7 bases and 2 bases, in that order; junction bases with no gene match: 8. The germline V gene has CDR1 SGHVS and CDR2 FQNEAQ. The CDR3 is 15 residues long. The DNA for the CDR3 is TGTGCCAGCAAACGGGACGGGAGGGCCACAGATACGCAGTATTTT. Translation gives CASKRDGRATDTQYF.

This clone is a singleton in its sample. The V call is TRBV11-2, the J call TRBJ2-7; 7 bases fit TRBD1. J was trimmed by 2 bases and V by 6 bases; bases with no gene match: 7. This CDR3 comprises 14 residues. Germline V gene data show CDR1 as SGHAT and CDR2 as FQNNGV. DNA of the CDR3: TGTGCCAGCAGTCAACCGGGACAGCCCTACGAGCAGTACTTC. Translating gives CASSQPGQPYEQYF. Filled out from reference TRBV11-2 and TRBJ2-7, the complete variable domain reads EAGVAQSPRYKIIEKRQSVAFWCNPISGHATLYWYQQILGQGPKLLIQFQNNGVVDDSQLPKDRFSAERLKGVDSTLKIQPAKLEDSAVYLCASSQPGQPYEQYFGPGTRLTVT.

This chain uses TRBV15 with TRBJ2-3; no clear D. Germline V CDR1 and CDR2: LNHNV, YYDKDF (reference sequence). The CDR3 is 13 residues long. The V end lost 2 bases, the J end lost 9 bases, and 12 bases lay between the germline ends. In DNA form, the CDR3 reads TGTGCCACCAGCAGAAAACTTAGTGAAACGCAGTATTTT. Translating it yields CATSRKLSETQYF.

V usage is TRBV7-8 and J usage is TRBJ2-3; 7 bases agree with TRBD1. V trimming: 5 bases; J trimming: 5 bases; junction bases outside the gene matches: 13. CDR1 is SGHVS, CDR2 FQNEAQ, per germline. The CDR3 length is 16 residues. The CDR3: CASSNGRQGVKDTQYF. For the CDR3, the DNA is TGTGCCAGCAGCAATGGAAGGCAGGGGGTGAAAGATACGCAGTATTTT.

The chain is built from TRBV5-8 and TRBJ2-4, with D perhaps matching TRBD2 (7 bases). There are 16 residues in the CDR3. V gave up 2 bases and J gave up 0 bases, with 12 bases separating them. CDR1 and CDR2 from the germline V gene are SGHTS and YDEGEE. CDR3 in DNA: TGTGCCAGCAGCTTATTAGGGGGGGAAGCCAAAAACATTCAGTACTTC. It yields the protein CASSLLGGEAKNIQYF.

The V call is TRBV7-2, the J call TRBJ1-2; the D gene is possibly TRBD1 (6 bases). The CDR3 is 15 amino acids. Germline-derived CDR1 and CDR2 are SGHTA and FQGNSA. Trimming shortened V by 5 bases and J by 2 bases, and 15 bases separated the two germline ends. CDR3 loop: CASSRAATGNYGYTF. In DNA, the CDR3 is TGTGCCAGCAGCCGGGCCGCGACAGGAAACTATGGCTACACCTTC.

The V gene is TRBV6-2 or TRBV6-3, the J gene TRBJ2-1; TRBD1 is a possible D gene (5 bases). Germline V gives CDR1 MNHEY, CDR2 SVGEGT. Deletions cut 2 bases from V and 10 bases from J, with 9 bases between. The CDR3 is made up of 12 amino acids. The CDR3 DNA reads as TGTGCCAGCAGTTACCGATGGGGCGAGCAGTTCTTC. Translated, it gives CASSYRWGEQFF.

The chain recombines TRBV7-2 with TRBJ2-7; TRBD1 is a possible D gene (6 bases). Deletions cut 5 bases from V and 6 bases from J, with 14 bases between. The CDR3 runs 13 residues. Germline V gives CDR1 SGHTA, CDR2 FQGNSA. Here the CDR3 DNA reads TGTGCCAGCAGCCAAAACAGGGTCAGCGAGCAGTACTTC. As protein: CASSQNRVSEQYF.

This clone was seen a single time. V is TRBV7-2 and J is TRBJ2-5; 11 positions agree with TRBD2. This CDR3 comprises 14 residues. The trim removed 3 bases at V and 5 bases at J, leaving 2 bases unmatched. Germline lookup yields CDR1 SGHTA and CDR2 FQGNSA. The CDR3 DNA is TGTGCCAGCAGCTTCCTAGCGGGGGGCGAGACCCAGTACTTC. Translating it yields CASSFLAGGETQYF.

V usage is TRBV19 and J usage is TRBJ2-1; 9 nucleotides match TRBD2. The V and J ends lost 3 bases and 7 bases, in that order; junction bases with no gene match: 10. CDR1 and CDR2 from the germline V gene are LNHDA and SQIVND (reference sequence). The CDR3 is 16 amino acids. CDR3 amino acids: CASSMGSAGGRNEQFF. The CDR3, as DNA: TGTGCCAGTAGTATGGGTTCGGCGGGGGGGCGAAATGAGCAGTTCTTC. Full variable domain (missing parts from reference TRBV19 and TRBJ2-1): DGGITQSPKYLFRKEGQNVTLSCEQNLNHDAMYWYRQDPGQGLRLIYYSQIVNDFQKGDIAEGYSVSREKKESFPLTVTSAQKNPTAFYLCASSMGSAGGRNEQFFGPGTRLTVL.

The rearrangement joins TRBV14 to TRBJ1-1, with D possibly being TRBD1 (5 bases). This CDR3 comprises 13 residues. Per germline, CDR1 SGHDN and CDR2 FVKESK. Trimming took off 0 bases at V and 5 bases at J, with 7 bases between the two ends. The CDR3 DNA reads TGTGCCAGCAGCCAAGAGACAGAAACTGAAGCTTTCTTT. Translation gives CASSQETETEAFF.

This sequence joins TRBV19 and TRBJ1-2; D is unclear. Trimming left V 3 bases short and J 6 bases short, with 20 bases between. Germline assignment: CDR1 LNHDA and CDR2 SQIVND (reference sequence). This CDR3 has 16 amino acids. CDR3 DNA sequence: TGTGCCAGTAGTATTGAACTCACCCGGGGTATTGATGGCTACACCTTC. Protein product: CASSIELTRGIDGYTF.

As concerns this clone: Other DNA sequences in the same sample also yield this CDR3. This chain connects TRBV5-1 to TRBJ2-7; 8 bases are shared with TRBD2. The V gene's germline CDR1 is SGHRS and CDR2 YFSETQ. The CDR3 has 13 residues. V shed 1 base, J shed 3 bases, and the junction held 0 bases outside the gene matches. CDR3 sequence: CASSLRGGYEQYF. The CDR3 nucleotides read TGCGCCAGCAGCTTGCGGGGGGGCTACGAGCAGTACTTC.

This sequence joins TRBV13 and TRBJ1-4; the match to TRBD1 covers 8 bases. Germline V gene sequence: CDR1 PRHDT, CDR2 FYEKMQ (reference sequence). Trimming at V came to 5 bases and at J to 8 bases, leaving 7 bases not matched to a gene. This CDR3 spans 14 amino acids. The CDR3 sequence: CASSQDRVGEKLFF. The CDR3 region has the DNA TGTGCCAGCAGCCAGGACAGGGTTGGGGAAAAACTGTTTTTT.